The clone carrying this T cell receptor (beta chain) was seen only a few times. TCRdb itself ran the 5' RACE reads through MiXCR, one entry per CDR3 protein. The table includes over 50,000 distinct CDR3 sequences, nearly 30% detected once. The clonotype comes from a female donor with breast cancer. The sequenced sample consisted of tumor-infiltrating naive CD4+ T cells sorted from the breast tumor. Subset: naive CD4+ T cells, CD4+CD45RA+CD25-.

The CDR3, as DNA: TGTGCCAGCAGCCAGCCCGGGCAGAATGAAAAACTGTTTTTT. This gives the protein CASSQPGQNEKLFF. The chain is built from TRBV4-2 and TRBJ1-4; D is ambiguous. The ends were cut back, 3 bases at V and 5 bases at J, with 10 bases in the middle. Germline V CDR1 and CDR2: LGHNA, YNFKEQ. The CDR3 length is 14 residues.